Listed below are T cell receptor beta chains from one sample, sequenced in a study of blood T cell repertoires in COVID-19. Only in-frame clones appear in the TCRdb table, and some are missing; sequencing was by immunoSEQ multiplex PCR. The profile shows some 30,000 clones, about 90% of them singletons. Source material: peripheral blood. The receptors originated from a man aged 60 to 69 with active COVID-19. Each CDR3 is given with its conserved first and last residue. A D gene is named only where the DNA matches it firmly. Only some rows state a clone size, as once, few, many or a class for expanded clones.

D: .; J: TRBJ1-1; size: .; V: TRBV7-3; CDR3: CASSLTIAREGTEAFF; DNA: TGTGCCAGCAGCTTAACGATTGCCAGGGAGGGTACTGAAGCTTTCTTT
D: TRBD2; J: TRBJ2-1; size: .; V: TRBV19; CDR3: CASSGGAFYGFLNEQFF; DNA: TGTGCCAGTAGCGGGGGGGCCTTTTATGGCTTCCTTAATGAGCAGTTCTTC
D: .; J: TRBJ1-3; size: .; V: TRBV19; CDR3: CASSMRLTSGNTIYF; DNA: TGTGCCAGTAGTATGCGGCTTACCTCTGGAAACACCATATATTTT
D: .; J: TRBJ1-1; size: .; V: TRBV18; CDR3: CASSHGQSRTEAFF; DNA: TGTGCCAGCTCACACGGACAGAGTAGGACTGAAGCTTTCTTT
D: TRBD2; J: TRBJ2-7; size: .; V: TRBV3-1/TRBV3-2; CDR3: CASSQDSAGGRHSF; DNA: TGTGCCAGCAGCCAAGATTCGGCGGGGGGCCGACATAGCTTC
D: TRBD1; J: TRBJ1-6; size: .; V: TRBV7-2; CDR3: CASSRGQLTLNSPLHF; DNA: TGTGCCAGCAGCCGGGGACAGCTTACACTTAATTCACCCCTCCACTTT
D: .; J: TRBJ1-3; size: once; V: TRBV5-1; CDR3: CASSLARLPGNTIYF; DNA: TGCGCCAGCAGCTTGGCGAGACTCCCTGGAAACACCATATATTTT
D: .; J: TRBJ1-1; size: .; V: TRBV4-1; CDR3: CASSQFDREATEAFF; DNA: TGCGCCAGCAGCCAATTTGATAGGGAGGCCACTGAAGCTTTCTTT
D: TRBD2; J: TRBJ2-1; size: .; V: TRBV7-2; CDR3: CASSAPGLAGNNEQFF; DNA: TGTGCCAGCAGCGCCCCGGGACTAGCGGGGAACAATGAGCAGTTCTTC
D: .; J: TRBJ2-3; size: .; V: TRBV28; CDR3: CASSRASSGTDTQYF; DNA: TGTGCCAGCAGTAGAGCTAGCAGCGGCACAGATACGCAGTATTTT
D: .; J: TRBJ1-4; size: .; V: TRBV5-1; CDR3: CASSLASGGTGYEKLFF; DNA: TGCGCCAGCAGCTTGGCCTCAGGAGGAACAGGGTATGAAAAACTGTTTTTT
D: .; J: TRBJ1-1; size: .; V: TRBV4-1; CDR3: CASSQDPRRVRSGEAFF; DNA: TGCGCCAGCAGCCAAGATCCCAGGAGGGTTCGGAGTGGTGAAGCTTTCTTT
D: TRBD2; J: TRBJ2-3; size: .; V: TRBV7-9; CDR3: CAVAPSGGAPDTQYF; DNA: TGTGCCGTGGCGCCCTCGGGGGGGGCCCCAGATACGCAGTATTTT
D: .; J: TRBJ2-1; size: .; V: TRBV11-3; CDR3: CASSLDRGVTSEQFF; DNA: TGTGCCAGCAGCTTAGACAGGGGCGTAACGAGTGAGCAGTTCTTC
D: TRBD1; J: TRBJ1-2; size: .; V: TRBV24-1; CDR3: CATSEVTGAGNYGYTF; DNA: TGTGCCACCAGTGAAGTCACAGGGGCGGGGAACTATGGCTACACCTTC
D: .; J: TRBJ2-2; size: .; V: TRBV2; CDR3: CASRGPGRNTGELFF; DNA: TGTGCCAGCAGAGGACCAGGGCGGAACACCGGGGAGCTGTTTTTT
D: .; J: TRBJ2-2; size: .; V: TRBV7-8; CDR3: CASTGRRNTGELFF; DNA: TGTGCCAGCACTGGCCGCAGGAACACCGGGGAGCTGTTTTTT
D: .; J: TRBJ2-1; size: .; V: TRBV5-1; CDR3: CASSLEGVDYNEQFF; DNA: TGCGCCAGCAGCTTGGAGGGGGTAGACTACAATGAGCAGTTCTTC
D: TRBD1; J: TRBJ2-6; size: once; V: TRBV5-4; CDR3: CASSRTGTGGSGANVLTF; DNA: TGTGCCAGCAGCCGTACCGGGACAGGGGGGTCTGGGGCCAACGTCCTGACTTTC
D: .; J: TRBJ1-1; size: .; V: TRBV6-5; CDR3: CASSHPEGAAEAFF; DNA: TGTGCCAGCAGTCACCCTGAGGGAGCTGCTGAAGCTTTCTTT
D: TRBD1; J: TRBJ1-4; size: .; V: TRBV19; CDR3: CASSFRGQARATNEKLFF; DNA: TGTGCCAGTAGTTTTCGAGGACAGGCCCGAGCAACTAATGAAAAACTGTTTTTT
D: .; J: TRBJ1-5; size: .; V: TRBV4-1; CDR3: CASSPDGGGNQPQHF; DNA: TGCGCCAGCAGCCCCGACGGGGGGGGAAATCAGCCCCAGCATTTT
D: TRBD1; J: TRBJ2-5; size: .; V: TRBV19; CDR3: CASSLPGTGVSETQYF; DNA: TGTGCCAGTAGTCTCCCCGGGACAGGGGTCTCCGAGACCCAGTACTTC
D: .; J: TRBJ1-2; size: .; V: TRBV6-2/TRBV6-3; CDR3: CASSYPRTDPGHGYTF; DNA: TGTGCCAGCAGTTACCCCCGGACAGACCCGGGGCATGGCTACACCTTC
D: TRBD2; J: TRBJ2-4; size: .; V: TRBV4-2; CDR3: CASSQDILGGKNIQYF; DNA: TGTGCCAGCAGCCAAGACATTTTGGGGGGGAAAAACATTCAGTACTTC
D: .; J: TRBJ1-5; size: few; V: TRBV19; CDR3: CASSRPTERNQPQHF; DNA: TGTGCCAGTAGTAGGCCGACAGAGCGCAATCAGCCCCAGCATTTT
D: .; J: TRBJ2-2; size: .; V: TRBV10-2; CDR3: CASRGAQYAGELFF; DNA: TGCGCCAGCAGAGGGGCGCAGTATGCCGGGGAGCTGTTTTTT
D: .; J: TRBJ1-3; size: .; V: TRBV3-1/TRBV3-2; CDR3: CASSQDLLVWRSSGNTIYF; DNA: TGTGCCAGCAGCCAAGATCTTCTGGTATGGAGAAGCTCTGGAAACACCATATATTTT
D: .; J: TRBJ1-1; size: .; V: TRBV28; CDR3: CASLSGHLTEAFF; DNA: TGTGCCAGCCTATCGGGACACTTAACTGAAGCTTTCTTT
D: TRBD1; J: TRBJ2-1; size: .; V: TRBV29-1; CDR3: CSARQGDSSYNEQFF; DNA: TGCAGCGCCAGACAGGGGGACAGCTCCTACAATGAGCAGTTCTTC
D: TRBD1; J: TRBJ2-2; size: once; V: TRBV28; CDR3: CASYGDWTGSNRELFF; DNA: TGTGCCAGCTACGGGGATTGGACAGGGAGTAATAGGGAGCTGTTTTTT
D: TRBD2; J: TRBJ2-3; size: .; V: TRBV20-1; CDR3: CSASYPGAGGGTDTQYF; DNA: TGCAGTGCTAGTTACCCCGGGGCGGGGGGGGGAACAGATACGCAGTATTTT
D: TRBD1; J: TRBJ1-4; size: once; V: TRBV3-1/TRBV3-2; CDR3: CASSQRTGATNEKLFF; DNA: TGTGCCAGCAGCCAACGTACAGGGGCTACTAATGAAAAACTGTTTTTT
D: TRBD1; J: TRBJ1-2; size: .; V: TRBV9; CDR3: CASSVGGQGHGYTF; DNA: TGTGCCAGCAGCGTAGGGGGACAGGGTCATGGCTACACCTTC
D: .; J: TRBJ2-7; size: .; V: TRBV3-1/TRBV3-2; CDR3: CASSQSWTAEGEQYF; DNA: TGTGCCAGCAGCCAAAGCTGGACAGCGGAAGGGGAGCAGTACTTC
D: .; J: TRBJ2-7; size: .; V: TRBV12-5; CDR3: CASGTNSAGAGQYF; DNA: TGTGCTAGTGGTACCAACAGCGCGGGGGCGGGGCAGTACTTC